This paragraph reports one T cell receptor (beta chain). Its antigen has not been determined. No clone much larger than this one lies a single base away; base qualities are absent. This specimen's time point label, interpreted: about 28 days (+/-7) after the second vaccine dose. Because spike-specific TCR depth and breadth did not differ between the two schedules, AZD1222 recipients who got a second dose at roughly 4 weeks were pooled with those who got a second dose at roughly 12 weeks. The vaccinee samples were drawn from two UK trials, COV001 and COV002, one of which was a single-blind randomized controlled phase 2/3 trial testing AZD1222 (ChAdOx1 nCoV-19) in healthy adults. Trial participant PBMC samples were collected at day 0 and day 28 after the second dose for TCRbeta chain sequencing. The sample belongs to a study of T cell responses to AZD1222 COVID-19 vaccine (dated by TCRdb to 2020 to 2023). Background on the whole study: TCR sequencing covered over 230 trial participants: 207 given two doses of AZD1222 and around 26 given two doses of MenACWY control vaccine. Enrollment into the trials was organized by age into subgroups of 18-55, 56-69 and 70-plus years, and those subgroups contained about 160, 30 and 59 TCR-sequenced participants, respectively.

The CDR3 regions of human TCRbeta chains were analyzed by immunosequencing. Under the source paper's analysis protocol: Repertoire TCRs were matched against a reference library of SARS-CoV-2-specific TCRs generated with the MIRA antigen-specificity platform. Breadth was defined as the fraction of unique TCRs that were SARS-CoV-2-associated, and depth was defined as the fraction of total T cells that were SARS-CoV-2-associated. Using the MIRA data, each spike-specific TCR was assigned both to the spike region to which the TCR was reactive and to a CD4 or CD8 class. Log10-transformed breadth and depth values were compared by one-way ANOVA with Sidak's multiple comparisons tests. TCRdb holds this immuneACCESS table with in-frame rearrangements only. Some clones are missing; in checked studies, unresolved V genes explain under half, and the rest has no known cause. The DNA gave D and trimming, while V, J and clone size come from that table. Across this sample there are about 120,000 clones, with roughly 91% seen only once. The top ten clonotypes cover 5% of the sample.

Results the study describes overall, beyond this receptor: The 56-69-year group was small, and its depth increase did not reach significance, likely because of low power. Because no day 14 peak-response samples were available, the repertoires could be characterized only after the peak T cell response. Reportedly, close to half of the unique spike-specific TCRs recognized epitopes lying outside the regions that are mutated in the B.1.351 and B.1.1.7 variants. Participants were mostly white British and included more females than males, and it was suggested by the authors that clonal diversity may have been underestimated. Conclusions about previously exposed vaccinees were limited because only six AZD1222 recipients were SARS-CoV-2 seropositive at baseline. After two AZD1222 doses, both the breadth and the depth of spike-specific TCRs were significantly higher than at day 0 and than in MenACWY recipients. CD4 TCRs associated with the vaccine covered the entire spike protein, and the dominant responses were in regions 160-218 and 743-854.

V is pruned by 3 bases and J by 2 bases, leaving 4 bases of the junction without a gene match. Including cysteine and phenylalanine, the CDR3 has 14 amino acids. Of all the DNA, just the CDR3 is kept, 42 bases in frame from base 1. As encoded in the germline V gene, CDR1 is SGHDT while CDR2 is YYEEEE. The source was peripheral blood, collected 28 days after the second AZD1222 dose. The chain is made from TRBV5-6 and TRBJ2-5; 7 bases in between match TRBD1. This sequence originates from an adult who received the AZD1222 COVID-19 vaccine. CDR3 protein: CASSSRGQQETQYF. The bases read TGTGCCAGCAGCTCCAGGGGACAGCAAGAGACCCAGTACTTC.